The present T cell receptor (beta chain) was sequenced within a study of CD8+CD57+ T cells in acquired aplastic anemia. At the level of the study: The mean DNA yield obtained from sorted CD4+ and CD8+ cells came to roughly 3 ug.

Trimming pared 5 bases from V and 2 bases from J, leaving 16 bases between. Germline V gene sequence: CDR1 SNHLY, CDR2 FYNNEI. The CDR3 is made up of 15 amino acids. Study-level points and caveats: Patients and controls shared over 25 CD8+ CDR3 sequences, which appeared highly expressed in patients and within their immunodominant clones. Statistical testing detected no significant gap in CD8+ Simpson's diversity between patients and controls.

The study profiled TCR beta VDJ and CDR3 using genomic DNA as template. TCRdb used MiXCR to reprocess the reads, holding one entry per CDR3 protein. Of 190,000 or so distinct CDR3 sequences listed, less than 60% are singletons. On this clonotype: The antigen is unknown.

The authors sequenced patients whose flow cytometry had shown CD8+CD57+ cell expansion. The sequence came from a human donor with aplastic anemia. The genes are TRBV2 and TRBJ2-7; maybe TRBD2 (5 bases). Sequences were obtained from sorted CD4+, CD8+, or CD8+CD57+ T cells (not recorded which) from PBMCs. CDR3 amino acids: CASSYSSSGTYEQYF. The CDR3 DNA sequence: TGTGCCAGCAGTTACTCGAGCTCCGGGACCTACGAGCAGTACTTC.